These T cell receptor beta chains were read from a single sample in a study of T-cell reconstitution after alpha-beta-depleted transplantation in children. MiXCR, run by TCRdb on the PCR reads, gives a single entry per CDR3 protein. The repertoire has hundreds of thousands of distinct CDR3 sequences, approximately 10% of them found once; the top ten carry less than 4.5%. The starting material was PBMCs from the stem cell graft donor, obtained from the stem cell graft. The receptors originated from a human donor who donated a stem cell graft to a child with acute myeloid leukemia. Both conserved end residues are part of each CDR3. Fields, in order: V gene, J gene, clone size, D gene, CDR3 DNA, CDR3 protein. A D gene is named only where the DNA matches it firmly. Clone size, where shown, is once, few, many, or a class for clones that have expanded.

v_gene: TRBV5-1; j_gene: TRBJ2-3; abundance: few; d_gene: .; CDR3nt: TGCGCCAGCAGCGGCGACGGAGGGGTCACAGATACGCAGTATTTT; CDR3aa: CASSGDGGVTDTQYF
v_gene: TRBV7-7; j_gene: TRBJ2-5; abundance: many; d_gene: TRBD2; CDR3nt: TGTGCTAGCAGCCCCGGTGTGAGGGGAGGGCTCCAAGAGACCCAGTACTTC; CDR3aa: CASSPGVRGGLQETQYF
v_gene: TRBV6-1; j_gene: TRBJ1-4; abundance: .; d_gene: TRBD1; CDR3nt: TGTGCCAGCAGACCACCTGACGGGACAGCTCGCAGCTTACTGTTTTTT; CDR3aa: CASRPPDGTARSLLFF
v_gene: TRBV6-2/TRBV6-3; j_gene: TRBJ2-7; abundance: few; d_gene: .; CDR3nt: TGTGCCAGCAGGCGGATCAACTACGAGCAGTACTTC; CDR3aa: CASRRINYEQYF
v_gene: TRBV24-1; j_gene: TRBJ2-3; abundance: .; d_gene: .; CDR3nt: TGTGCCACCAGTGGGCCGGGGTTAAGCACAGATACGCAGTATTTT; CDR3aa: CATSGPGLSTDTQYF
v_gene: TRBV6-1; j_gene: TRBJ2-7; abundance: many; d_gene: TRBD2; CDR3nt: TGTGCCAGCACCTCCCAAGGCGGGAGGTACGAGCAGTACTTC; CDR3aa: CASTSQGGRYEQYF
v_gene: TRBV3-1; j_gene: TRBJ2-3; abundance: few; d_gene: TRBD2; CDR3nt: TGTGCCAGCAGCCACGGGACTAGTCCCGATACGCAGTATTTT; CDR3aa: CASSHGTSPDTQYF
v_gene: TRBV6-1; j_gene: TRBJ1-2; abundance: few; d_gene: .; CDR3nt: TGTGCCGTACAATCGGGGGGCGGATATGGCTACACCTTC; CDR3aa: CAVQSGGGYGYTF
v_gene: TRBV10-3; j_gene: TRBJ2-5; abundance: .; d_gene: .; CDR3nt: TGTGCCATCAGTGAGGATAGGAAAAGTGTAGAGACCCAGTACTTC; CDR3aa: CAISEDRKSVETQYF
v_gene: TRBV29-1; j_gene: TRBJ2-5; abundance: .; d_gene: TRBD2; CDR3nt: TGCAGCGTCGAAGTAGCGGGAACGATGGAGACCCAGTACTTC; CDR3aa: CSVEVAGTMETQYF